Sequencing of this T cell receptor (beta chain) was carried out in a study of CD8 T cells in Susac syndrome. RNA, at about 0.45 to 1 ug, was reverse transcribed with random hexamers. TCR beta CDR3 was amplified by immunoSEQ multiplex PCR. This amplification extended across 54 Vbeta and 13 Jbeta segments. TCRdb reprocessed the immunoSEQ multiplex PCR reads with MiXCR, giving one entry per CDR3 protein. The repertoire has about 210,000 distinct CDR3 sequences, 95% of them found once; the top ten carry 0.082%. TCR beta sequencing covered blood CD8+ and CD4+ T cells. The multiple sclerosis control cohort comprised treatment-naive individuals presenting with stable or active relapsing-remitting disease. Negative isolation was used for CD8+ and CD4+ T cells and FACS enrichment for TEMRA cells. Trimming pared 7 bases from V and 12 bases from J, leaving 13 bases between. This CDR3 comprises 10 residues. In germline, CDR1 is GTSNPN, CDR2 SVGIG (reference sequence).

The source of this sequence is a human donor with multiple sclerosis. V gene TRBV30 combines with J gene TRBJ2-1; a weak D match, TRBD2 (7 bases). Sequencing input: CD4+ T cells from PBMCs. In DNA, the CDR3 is TGTGCCTCCGGGGGGCCGGGGCAGTTCTTC. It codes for CASGGPGQFF.